This T cell receptor (beta chain) was recorded in a study of T cells after somatic rescue of genetic block. TCRdb's copy holds only in-frame clones and misses some; the assay was immunoSEQ multiplex PCR. The top ten hold under 4% of the sample, which has around 64,000 clones, around 92% seen once. Unmatched junction bases numbered 5, after V lost 5 bases and J lost 4 bases. The CDR3 has 14 amino acids. Germline-derived CDR1 and CDR2 are SEHNR and FQNEAQ (reference sequence). The sample comprised peripheral blood mononuclear cells (PBMCs). The clonotype comes from a man aged 35 to 55. The chain is built from TRBV7-9 and TRBJ2-7, with TRBD2 matching over 10 bases. CDR3 residues: CASSDSGRLYEQYF. CDR3 coding DNA: TGTGCCAGCAGCGATAGCGGGAGGCTTTACGAGCAGTACTTC. The full variable domain, with the rest looked up from reference TRBV7-9 and TRBJ2-7, is DTGVSQNPRHKITKRGQNVTFRCDPISEHNRLYWYRQTLGQGPEFLTYFQNEAQLEKSRLLSDRFSAERPKGSFSTLEIQRTEQGDSAMYLCASSDSGRLYEQYFGPGTRLTVT.